This T cell receptor (beta chain) came from a study of T cell repertoires in ileal Crohn's disease. In the study overall: Patients had a median approximately 7.2-year disease duration, and under 45% were active smokers. Study outcomes and limitations: Sorted CD8 T cells held more high-frequency clones than CD4.

The data were produced by immunoSEQ multiplex PCR, yet TCRdb's version contains in-frame clones alone and is incomplete. The profile covers roughly 7,400 clones, with more than 80% appearing a single time and approximately 5% taken by the ten largest. Comments on this clone: Its antigen remains unidentified.

The length of the CDR3 is 14 residues. The V end lost 4 bases, the J end lost 5 bases, and 12 bases lay between the germline ends. Germline lookup yields CDR1 LNHDA and CDR2 SQIVND (reference sequence). The source of this sequence is an adult with Crohn's disease. Sequencing used ileal tissue. V and J are TRBV19 and TRBJ1-5, with D perhaps matching TRBD1 (6 bases). CDR3 protein: CASSRTEGDQPQHF. The CDR3 DNA reads as TGTGCCAGTAGTAGGACAGAGGGGGATCAGCCCCAGCATTTT.